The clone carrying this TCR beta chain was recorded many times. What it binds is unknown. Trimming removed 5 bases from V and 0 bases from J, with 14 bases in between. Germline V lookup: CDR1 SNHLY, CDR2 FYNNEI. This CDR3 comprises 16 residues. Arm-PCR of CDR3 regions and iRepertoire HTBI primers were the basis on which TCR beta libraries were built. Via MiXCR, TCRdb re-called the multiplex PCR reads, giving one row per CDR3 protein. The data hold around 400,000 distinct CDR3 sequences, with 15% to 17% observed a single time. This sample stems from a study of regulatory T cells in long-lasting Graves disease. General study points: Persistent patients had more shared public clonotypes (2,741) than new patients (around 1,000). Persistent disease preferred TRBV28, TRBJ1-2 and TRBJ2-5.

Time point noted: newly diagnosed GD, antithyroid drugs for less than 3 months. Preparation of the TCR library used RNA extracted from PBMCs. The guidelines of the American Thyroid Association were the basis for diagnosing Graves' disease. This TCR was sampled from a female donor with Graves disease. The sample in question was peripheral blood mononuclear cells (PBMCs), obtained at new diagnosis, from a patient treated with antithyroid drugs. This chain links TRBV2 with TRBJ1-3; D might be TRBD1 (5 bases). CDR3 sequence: CASSTGGDPSGNTIYF. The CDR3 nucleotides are TGTGCCAGCAGTACGGGGGGGGACCCCTCTGGAAACACCATATATTTT.